The sequence of this T cell receptor (beta chain) was determined in a study of siplizumab effects on memory and regulatory T cells. Study outcomes and limitations: Of the proliferating CD4+ or CD8+ clones, roughly 75-96% lacked a naive or memory phenotype that could be assigned.

In this sample, this clone turned up a few times. The antigen remains unidentified. This CDR3 has 12 amino acids. The ends lost 10 bases at V and 2 bases at J; junction bases unmatched: 3. Germline V gene lookup returns CDR1 SGHTA and CDR2 FQGTGA. The protocol was immunoSEQ multiplex PCR, while the TCRdb copy is restricted to in-frame clones and leaves out a portion. The profile covers approximately 82,000 clones, with 87% appearing a single time and about 1.4% taken by the ten largest. This clonotype was obtained from a human donor in good health. This chain connects TRBV7-3 to TRBJ1-1; 8 nucleotides align to TRBD1. The sequenced sample was Tregs sorted from blood. The CDR3 nucleotides read TGTGCCACCGGGACAGGAAACACTGAAGCTTTCTTT. The encoded protein is CATGTGNTEAFF.